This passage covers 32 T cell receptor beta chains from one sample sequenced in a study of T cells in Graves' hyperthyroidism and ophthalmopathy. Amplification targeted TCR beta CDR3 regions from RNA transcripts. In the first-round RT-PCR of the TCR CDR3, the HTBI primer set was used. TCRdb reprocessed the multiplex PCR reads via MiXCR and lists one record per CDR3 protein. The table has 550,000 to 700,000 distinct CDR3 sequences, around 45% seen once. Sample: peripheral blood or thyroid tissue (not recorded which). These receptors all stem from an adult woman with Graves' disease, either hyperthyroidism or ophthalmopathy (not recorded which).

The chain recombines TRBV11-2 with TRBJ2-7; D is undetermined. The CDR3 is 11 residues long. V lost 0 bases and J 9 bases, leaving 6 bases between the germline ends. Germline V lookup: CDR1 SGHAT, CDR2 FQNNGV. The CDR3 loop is CASSLEGWQYF. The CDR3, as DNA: TGTGCCAGCAGCTTAGAGGGTTGGCAGTACTTC.

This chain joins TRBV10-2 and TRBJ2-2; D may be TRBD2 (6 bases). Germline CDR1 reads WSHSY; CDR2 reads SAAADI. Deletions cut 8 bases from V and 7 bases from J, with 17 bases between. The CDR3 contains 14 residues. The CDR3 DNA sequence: TGCGCCAGCGGGCGGGGCCGAGGGAACGGGGAGCTGTTTTTT. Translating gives CASGRGRGNGELFF.

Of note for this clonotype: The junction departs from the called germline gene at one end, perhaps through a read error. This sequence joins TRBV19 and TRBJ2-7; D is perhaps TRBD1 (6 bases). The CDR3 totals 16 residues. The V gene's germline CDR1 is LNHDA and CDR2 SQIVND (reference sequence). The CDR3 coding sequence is TGCGCCAGCAGCCAAGATCGTAGGGGGTTAGGGTACGAGCAGTACTTC. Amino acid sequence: CASSQDRRGLGYEQYF.

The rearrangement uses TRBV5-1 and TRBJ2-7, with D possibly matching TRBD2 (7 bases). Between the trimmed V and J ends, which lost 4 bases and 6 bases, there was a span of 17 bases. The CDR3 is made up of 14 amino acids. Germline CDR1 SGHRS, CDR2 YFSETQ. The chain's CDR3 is CASSAAGDYGEQYF. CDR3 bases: TGCGCCAGCAGCGCGGCAGGGGACTACGGCGAGCAGTACTTC.

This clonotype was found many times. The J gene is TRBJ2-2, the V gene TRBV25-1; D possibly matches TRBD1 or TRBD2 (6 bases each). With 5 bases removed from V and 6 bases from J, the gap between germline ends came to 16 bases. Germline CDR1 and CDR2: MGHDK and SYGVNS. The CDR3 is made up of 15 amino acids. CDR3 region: CASSLARAGAGELFF. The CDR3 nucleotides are TGTGCCAGCAGTCTAGCGCGAGCAGGGGCCGGGGAGCTGTTTTTT.

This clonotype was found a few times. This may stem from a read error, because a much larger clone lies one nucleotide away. CDR3 bases: TGTGCCAGTAGTCTGGCGGGAGTCACCTACGAGCAGTGCTTC. Translated, it gives CASSLAGVTYEQCF. V and J are TRBV7-9 and TRBJ2-7, with 7 positions matching TRBD2. Germline lookup yields CDR1 SEHNR and CDR2 FQNEAQ (reference sequence). CDR3 size: 14 residues.

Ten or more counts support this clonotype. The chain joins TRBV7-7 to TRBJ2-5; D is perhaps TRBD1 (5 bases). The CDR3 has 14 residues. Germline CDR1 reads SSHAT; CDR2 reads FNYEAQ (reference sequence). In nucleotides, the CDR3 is TGTGCTGGCAGCTTAGGGGCAGCCCAAGAGACCCAGTACTTC. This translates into CAGSLGAAQETQYF.

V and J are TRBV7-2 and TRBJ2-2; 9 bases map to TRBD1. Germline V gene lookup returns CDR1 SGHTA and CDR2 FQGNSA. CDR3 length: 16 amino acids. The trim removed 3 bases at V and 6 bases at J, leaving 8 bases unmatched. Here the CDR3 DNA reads TGTGCCAGCAGCTTCACAGGGGGCGCGAGATCCGGGGAGCTGTTTTTT. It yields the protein CASSFTGGARSGELFF.

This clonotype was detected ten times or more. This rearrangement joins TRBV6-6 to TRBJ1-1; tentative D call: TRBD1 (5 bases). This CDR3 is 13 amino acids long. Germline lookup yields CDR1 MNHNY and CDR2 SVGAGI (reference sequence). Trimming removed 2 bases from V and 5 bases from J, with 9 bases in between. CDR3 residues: CASSYGAGTEAFF. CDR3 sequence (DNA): TGTGCCAGCAGTTACGGGGCAGGGACTGAAGCTTTCTTT.

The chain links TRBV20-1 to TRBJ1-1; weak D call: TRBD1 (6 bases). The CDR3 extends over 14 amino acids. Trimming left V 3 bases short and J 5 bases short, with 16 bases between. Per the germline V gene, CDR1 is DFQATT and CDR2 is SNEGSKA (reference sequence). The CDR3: CSASRRQASTEAFF. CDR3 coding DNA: TGCAGTGCTAGCAGGCGACAGGCGTCTACTGAAGCTTTCTTT.

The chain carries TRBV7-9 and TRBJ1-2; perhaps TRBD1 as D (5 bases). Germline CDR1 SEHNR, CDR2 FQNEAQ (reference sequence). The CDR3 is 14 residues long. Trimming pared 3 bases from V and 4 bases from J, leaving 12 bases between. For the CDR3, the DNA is TGTGCCAGCAGCTTTTCCGGGACGGCCTATGGCTACACCTTC. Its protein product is CASSFSGTAYGYTF.

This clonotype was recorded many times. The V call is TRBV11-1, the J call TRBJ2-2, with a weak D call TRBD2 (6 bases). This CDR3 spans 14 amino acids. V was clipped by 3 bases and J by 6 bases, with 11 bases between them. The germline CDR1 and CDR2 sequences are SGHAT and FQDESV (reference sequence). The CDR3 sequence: CASSFGGVAGELFF. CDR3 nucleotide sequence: TGTGCCAGCAGCTTCGGGGGAGTGGCCGGGGAGCTGTTTTTT.

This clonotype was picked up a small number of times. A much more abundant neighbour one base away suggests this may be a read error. CDR3 sequence: CVSSARGGSSYEQYF. CDR3 nucleotides: TGCGTCAGCAGCGCCAGGGGGGGTAGCTCCTACGAGCAGTACTTC. The V call is TRBV5-1, the J call TRBJ2-5; D is possibly TRBD1 or TRBD2 (7 bases each). The J call may not be correct, given that the DNA end is closer to TRBJ2-7. The CDR3 spans 15 residues. Per germline, CDR1 SGHRS and CDR2 YFSETQ.

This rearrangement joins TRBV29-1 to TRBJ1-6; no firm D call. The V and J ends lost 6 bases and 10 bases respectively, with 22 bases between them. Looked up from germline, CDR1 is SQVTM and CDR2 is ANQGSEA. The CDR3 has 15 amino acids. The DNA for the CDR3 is TGCAGCGTGGAACCCCCGGGGTTTAACGAATCACCCCTCCACTTT. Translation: CSVEPPGFNESPLHF. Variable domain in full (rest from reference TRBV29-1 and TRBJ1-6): SAVISQKPSRDICQRGTSLTIQCQVDSQVTMMFWYRQQPGQSLTLIATANQGSEATYESGFVIDKFPISRPNLTFSTLTVSNMSPEDSSIYLCSVEPPGFNESPLHFGNGTRLTVT.

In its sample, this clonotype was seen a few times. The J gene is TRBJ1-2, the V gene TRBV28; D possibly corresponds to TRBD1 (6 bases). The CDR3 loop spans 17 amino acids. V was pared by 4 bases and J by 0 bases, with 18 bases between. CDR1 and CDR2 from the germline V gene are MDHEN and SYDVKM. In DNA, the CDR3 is TGTGCCAGCAGTTCGGACAGCCTAGGGGGTACTAACTATGGCTACACCTTC. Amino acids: CASSSDSLGGTNYGYTF.

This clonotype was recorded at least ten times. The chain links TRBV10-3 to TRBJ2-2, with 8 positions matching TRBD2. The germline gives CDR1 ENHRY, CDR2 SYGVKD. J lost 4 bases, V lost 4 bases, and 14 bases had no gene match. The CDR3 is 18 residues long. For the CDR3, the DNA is TGTGCCATCAGTGGGGATAGCGGGACCCTGCCGGGCACCGGGGAGCTGTTTTTT. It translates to CAISGDSGTLPGTGELFF.

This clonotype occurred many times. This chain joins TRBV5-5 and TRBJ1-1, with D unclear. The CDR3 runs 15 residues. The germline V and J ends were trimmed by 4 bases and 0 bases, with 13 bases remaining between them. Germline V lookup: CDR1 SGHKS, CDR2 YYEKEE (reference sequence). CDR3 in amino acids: CASSPLLALNTEAFF. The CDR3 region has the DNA TGTGCCAGCAGCCCCCTTTTAGCTCTGAACACTGAAGCTTTCTTT.

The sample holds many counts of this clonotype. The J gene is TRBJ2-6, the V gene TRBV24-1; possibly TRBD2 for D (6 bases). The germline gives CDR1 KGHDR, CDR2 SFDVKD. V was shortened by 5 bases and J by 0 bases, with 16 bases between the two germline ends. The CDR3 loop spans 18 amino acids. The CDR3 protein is CATSGGGFLDSGANVLTF. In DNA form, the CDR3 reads TGTGCCACCAGTGGAGGAGGGTTTTTGGACTCTGGGGCCAACGTCCTGACTTTC.

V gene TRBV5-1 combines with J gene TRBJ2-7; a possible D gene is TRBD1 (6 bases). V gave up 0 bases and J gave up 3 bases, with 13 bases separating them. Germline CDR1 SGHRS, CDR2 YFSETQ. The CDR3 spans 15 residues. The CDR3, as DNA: TGCGCCAGCAGCTTGGAGGACAGAGCCTACTACGAGCAGTACTTC. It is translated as CASSLEDRAYYEQYF.

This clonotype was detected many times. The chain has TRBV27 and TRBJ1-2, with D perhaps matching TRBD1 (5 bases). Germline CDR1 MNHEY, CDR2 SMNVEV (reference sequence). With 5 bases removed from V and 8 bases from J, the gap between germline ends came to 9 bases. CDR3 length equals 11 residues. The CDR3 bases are TGTGCCAGCAGTAGGGGAGGAGGCTACACCTTC. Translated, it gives CASSRGGGYTF.

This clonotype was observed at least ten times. CDR3 loop: CAWSVVLNTEAFF. CDR3 nucleotides: TGTGCCTGGAGTGTAGTCCTGAACACTGAAGCTTTCTTT. The genes are TRBV30 and TRBJ1-1, with no clear D. Per the germline V gene, CDR1 is GTSNPN and CDR2 is SVGIG (reference sequence). CDR3 size: 13 residues. V was clipped by 0 bases and J by 0 bases, with 5 bases between them.

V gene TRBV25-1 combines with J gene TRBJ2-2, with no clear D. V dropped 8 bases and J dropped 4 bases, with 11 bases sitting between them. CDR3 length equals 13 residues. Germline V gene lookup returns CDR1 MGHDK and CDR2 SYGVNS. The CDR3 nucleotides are TGTGCCAGCTCAGCCGGACCCACCGGGGAGCTGTTTTTT. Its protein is CASSAGPTGELFF.

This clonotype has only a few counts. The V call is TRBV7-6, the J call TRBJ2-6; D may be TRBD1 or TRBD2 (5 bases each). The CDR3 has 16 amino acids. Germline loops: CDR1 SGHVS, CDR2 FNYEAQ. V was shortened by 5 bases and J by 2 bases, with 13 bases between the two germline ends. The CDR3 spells CASSPWSGPGANVLTF. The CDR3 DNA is TGTGCCAGCAGCCCATGGTCGGGGCCTGGGGCCAACGTCCTGACTTTC.

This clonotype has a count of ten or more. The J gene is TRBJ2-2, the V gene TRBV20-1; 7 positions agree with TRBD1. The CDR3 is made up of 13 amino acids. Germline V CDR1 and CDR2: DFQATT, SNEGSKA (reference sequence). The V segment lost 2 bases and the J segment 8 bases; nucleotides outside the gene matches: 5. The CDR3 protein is CSARKGASGELFF. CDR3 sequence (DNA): TGCAGTGCTAGAAAGGGGGCGAGTGGGGAGCTGTTTTTT.

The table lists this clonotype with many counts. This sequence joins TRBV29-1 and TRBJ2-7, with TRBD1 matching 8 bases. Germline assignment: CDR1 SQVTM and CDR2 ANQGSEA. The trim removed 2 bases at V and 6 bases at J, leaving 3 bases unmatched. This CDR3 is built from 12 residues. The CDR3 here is CSVERTGREQYF. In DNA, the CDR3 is TGCAGCGTTGAAAGGACAGGGCGCGAGCAGTACTTC.

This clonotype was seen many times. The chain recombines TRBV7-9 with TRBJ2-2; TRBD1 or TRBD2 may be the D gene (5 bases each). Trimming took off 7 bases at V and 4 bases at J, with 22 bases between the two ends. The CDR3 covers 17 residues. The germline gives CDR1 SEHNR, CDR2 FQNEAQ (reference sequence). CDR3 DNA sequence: TGTGCCAGCACCCCGGAGGTGTGGGCAGGGACCACCGGGGAGCTGTTTTTT. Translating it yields CASTPEVWAGTTGELFF.

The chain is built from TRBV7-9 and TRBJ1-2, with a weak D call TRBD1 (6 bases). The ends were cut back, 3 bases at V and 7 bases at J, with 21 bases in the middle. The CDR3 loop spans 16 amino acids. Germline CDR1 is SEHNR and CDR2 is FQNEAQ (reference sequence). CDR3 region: CASSFPPQGNHGGYTF. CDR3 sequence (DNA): TGTGCCAGCAGCTTCCCGCCACAGGGTAATCATGGTGGCTACACCTTC. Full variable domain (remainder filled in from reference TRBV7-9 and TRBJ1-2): DTGVSQNPRHKITKRGQNVTFRCDPISEHNRLYWYRQTLGQGPEFLTYFQNEAQLEKSRLLSDRFSAERPKGSFSTLEIQRTEQGDSAMYLCASSFPPQGNHGGYTFGSGTRLTVV.

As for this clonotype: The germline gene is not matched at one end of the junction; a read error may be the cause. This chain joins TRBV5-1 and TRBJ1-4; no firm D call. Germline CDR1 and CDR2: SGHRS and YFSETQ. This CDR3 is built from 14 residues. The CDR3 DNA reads TGCGCCAGCAGCTCGGTCAGCTCTAATGAAAAACTGTTTTTC. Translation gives CASSSVSSNEKLFF.

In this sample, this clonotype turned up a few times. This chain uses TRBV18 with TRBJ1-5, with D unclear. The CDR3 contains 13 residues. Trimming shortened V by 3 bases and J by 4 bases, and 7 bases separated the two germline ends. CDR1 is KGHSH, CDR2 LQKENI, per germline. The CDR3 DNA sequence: TGTGCCAGCTCACCCTGGGAAAATCAGCCCCAGCATTTT. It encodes CASSPWENQPQHF.

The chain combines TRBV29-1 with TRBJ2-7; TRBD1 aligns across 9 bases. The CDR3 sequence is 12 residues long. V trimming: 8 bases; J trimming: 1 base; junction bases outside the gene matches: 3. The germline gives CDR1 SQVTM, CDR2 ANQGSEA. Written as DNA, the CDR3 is TGCAGCCTCGGACAGGGGTCCTACGAGCAGTACTTC. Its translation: CSLGQGSYEQYF.

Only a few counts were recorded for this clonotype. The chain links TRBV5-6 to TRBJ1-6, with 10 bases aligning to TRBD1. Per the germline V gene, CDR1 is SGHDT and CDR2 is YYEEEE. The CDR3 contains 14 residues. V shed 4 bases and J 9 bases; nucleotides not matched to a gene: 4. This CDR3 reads CASSRGQGFSPLHF. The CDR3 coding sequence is TGTGCCAGCAGCCGGGGACAGGGGTTTTCACCCCTCCACTTT.

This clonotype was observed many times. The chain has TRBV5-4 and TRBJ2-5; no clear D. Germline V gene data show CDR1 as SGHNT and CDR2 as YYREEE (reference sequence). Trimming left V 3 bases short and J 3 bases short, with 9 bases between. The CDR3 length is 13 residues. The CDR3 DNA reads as TGTGCCAGCAGCTCCGATCCCAAAGAGACCCAGTACTTC. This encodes CASSSDPKETQYF.